This T cell receptor (beta chain) was captured by sequencing in a study of shared clonotypes between healthy human individuals. Notes on the study in general: The study found lower generation probabilities in non-shared clonotypes than in those shared by all four donors. In this cohort, only blood was sampled, and tissue repertoires likely differ.

Concerning this clone: Its specificity is unknown.

V lost 2 bases to trimming and J lost 3 bases; unmatched junction nucleotides: 1. The CDR3 is 14 amino acids. Germline CDR1 LNHDA, CDR2 SQIVND (reference sequence). CD45RO-negative, CCR7-positively selected cells formed the naive CD8 fraction, excluding terminally differentiated effector memory CD45RA+ cells. Recent acute infections and vaccinations were absent in the healthy HIV-negative adult donors. Assay: immunoSEQ multiplex PCR; the TCRdb copy retains only in-frame clones and omits some. The sample has about 590,000 clones; 95% to 96% are singletons. This chain joins TRBV19 and TRBJ1-2, with 9 bases aligning to TRBD1. The sequenced sample was naive CD8+ T cells sorted from blood. The receptor was derived from a woman in her twenties or thirties in good health. CDR3 amino acids: CASSIWTGDYGYTF. In nucleotides, the CDR3 is TGTGCCAGTAGTATATGGACAGGGGACTATGGCTACACCTTC.